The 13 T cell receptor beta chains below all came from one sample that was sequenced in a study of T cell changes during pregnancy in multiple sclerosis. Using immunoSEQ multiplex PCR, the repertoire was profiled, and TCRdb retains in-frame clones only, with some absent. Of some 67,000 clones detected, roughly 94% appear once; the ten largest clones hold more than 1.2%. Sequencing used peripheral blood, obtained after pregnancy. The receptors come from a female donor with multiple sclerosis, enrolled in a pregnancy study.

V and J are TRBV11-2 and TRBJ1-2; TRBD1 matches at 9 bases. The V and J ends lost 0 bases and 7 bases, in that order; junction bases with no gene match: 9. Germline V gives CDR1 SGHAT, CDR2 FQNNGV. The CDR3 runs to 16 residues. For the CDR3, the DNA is TGTGCCAGCAGCTTAGAGTTTGCGGGACAGGGTTTTGGCTACACCTTC. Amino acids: CASSLEFAGQGFGYTF.

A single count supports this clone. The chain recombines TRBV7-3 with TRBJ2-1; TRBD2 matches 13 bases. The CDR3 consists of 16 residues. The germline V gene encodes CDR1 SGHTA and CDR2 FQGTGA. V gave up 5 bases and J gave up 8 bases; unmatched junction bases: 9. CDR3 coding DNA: TGTGCCAGCAGCCCCCCACCTGGGACTAGCGGGGATGAGCAGTTCTTC. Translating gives CASSPPPGTSGDEQFF.

In DNA form, the CDR3 reads TGTGCCAGCAGCTTGGAGGGACTCTCCTCGGGGGAGCAGTACTTC. Encoded protein: CASSLEGLSSGEQYF. This chain connects TRBV5-5 to TRBJ2-7, with a weak D call TRBD2 (6 bases). The length of the CDR3 is 15 residues. From germline, CDR1 is SGHKS and CDR2 YYEKEE (reference sequence). Trimming shortened V by 0 bases and J by 7 bases, and 17 bases separated the two germline ends.

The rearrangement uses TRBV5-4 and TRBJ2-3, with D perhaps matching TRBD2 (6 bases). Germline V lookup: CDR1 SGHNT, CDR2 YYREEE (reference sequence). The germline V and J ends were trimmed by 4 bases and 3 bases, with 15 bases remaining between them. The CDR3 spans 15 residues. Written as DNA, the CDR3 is TGTGCCAGCAGCCACGGGGGAGTTGAGACAGATACGCAGTATTTT. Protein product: CASSHGGVETDTQYF.

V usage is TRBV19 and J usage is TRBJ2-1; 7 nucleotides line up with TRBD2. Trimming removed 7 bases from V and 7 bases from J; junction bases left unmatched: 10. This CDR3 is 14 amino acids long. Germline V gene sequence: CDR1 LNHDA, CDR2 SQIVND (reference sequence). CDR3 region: CASKFAGAGNEQFF. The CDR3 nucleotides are TGTGCCAGTAAATTTGCGGGAGCAGGTAATGAGCAGTTCTTC.

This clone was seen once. Written as DNA, the CDR3 is TGTGCCAGCAGTTCCACACCGACTGTCGAAGCTTTCTTT. This sequence encodes CASSSTPTVEAFF. The chain couples TRBV6-5 to TRBJ1-1; D ambiguous. The ends were cut back, 4 bases at V and 8 bases at J, with 14 bases in the middle. Per the germline V gene, CDR1 is MNHEY and CDR2 is SVGAGI. The CDR3 is 13 amino acids.

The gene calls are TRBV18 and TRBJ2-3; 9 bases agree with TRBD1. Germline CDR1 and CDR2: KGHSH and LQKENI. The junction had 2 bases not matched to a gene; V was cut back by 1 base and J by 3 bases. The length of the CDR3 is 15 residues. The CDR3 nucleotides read TGTGCCAGCTCACCACGGGACAGGGTGACAGATACGCAGTATTTT. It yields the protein CASSPRDRVTDTQYF.

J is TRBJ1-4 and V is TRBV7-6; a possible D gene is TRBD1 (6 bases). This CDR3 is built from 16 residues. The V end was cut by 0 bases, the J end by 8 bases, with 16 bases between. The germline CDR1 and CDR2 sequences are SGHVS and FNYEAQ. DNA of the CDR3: TGTGCCAGCAGCTTAGCCCAACCAGGGGCAGGCGAAAAACTGTTTTTT. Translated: CASSLAQPGAGEKLFF.

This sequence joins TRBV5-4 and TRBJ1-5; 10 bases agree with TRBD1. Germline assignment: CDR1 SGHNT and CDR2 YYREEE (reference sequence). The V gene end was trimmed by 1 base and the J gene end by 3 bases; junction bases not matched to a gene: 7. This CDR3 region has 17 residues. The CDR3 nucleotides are TGTGCCAGCAGCTTGATCCCGGACAGGGGGACCAATCAGCCCCAGCATTTT. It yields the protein CASSLIPDRGTNQPQHF.

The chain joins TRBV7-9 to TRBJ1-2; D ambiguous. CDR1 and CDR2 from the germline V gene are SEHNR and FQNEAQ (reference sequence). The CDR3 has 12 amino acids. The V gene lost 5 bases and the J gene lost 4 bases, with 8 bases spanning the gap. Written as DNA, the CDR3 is TGTGCCAGCAGCCCCGTTCTCTATGGCTACACCTTC. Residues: CASSPVLYGYTF.

CDR3 in amino acids: CASSSGTGENTEAFF. The CDR3 DNA reads as TGCGCCAGCAGCTCGGGGACAGGAGAAAACACTGAAGCTTTCTTT. The gene calls are TRBV5-1 and TRBJ1-1, with 8 bases lining up with TRBD1. J gave up 2 bases and V 3 bases, and 6 bases lay outside the gene matches. The germline gives CDR1 SGHRS, CDR2 YFSETQ. The CDR3 has 15 residues.

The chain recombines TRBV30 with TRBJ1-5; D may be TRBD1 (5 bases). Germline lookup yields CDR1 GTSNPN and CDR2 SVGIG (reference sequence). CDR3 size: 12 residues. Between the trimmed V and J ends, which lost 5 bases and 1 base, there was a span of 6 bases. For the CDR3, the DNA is TGTGCCTGGGGGGGGAGCAATCAGCCCCAGCATTTT. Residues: CAWGGSNQPQHF. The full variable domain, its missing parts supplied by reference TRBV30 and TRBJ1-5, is SQTIHQWPATLVQPVGSPLSLECTVEGTSNPNLYWYRQAAGRGLQLLFYSVGIGQISSEVPQNLSASRPQDRQFILSSKKLLLSDSGFYLCAWGGSNQPQHFGDGTRLSIL.

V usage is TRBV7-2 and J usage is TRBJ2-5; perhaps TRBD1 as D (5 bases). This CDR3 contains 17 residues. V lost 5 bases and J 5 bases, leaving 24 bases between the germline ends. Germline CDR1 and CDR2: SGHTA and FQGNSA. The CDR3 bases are TGTGCCAGCAGCCGAACCGTCGGACACGGGTCCTCGGAGACCCAGTACTTC. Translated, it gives CASSRTVGHGSSETQYF.